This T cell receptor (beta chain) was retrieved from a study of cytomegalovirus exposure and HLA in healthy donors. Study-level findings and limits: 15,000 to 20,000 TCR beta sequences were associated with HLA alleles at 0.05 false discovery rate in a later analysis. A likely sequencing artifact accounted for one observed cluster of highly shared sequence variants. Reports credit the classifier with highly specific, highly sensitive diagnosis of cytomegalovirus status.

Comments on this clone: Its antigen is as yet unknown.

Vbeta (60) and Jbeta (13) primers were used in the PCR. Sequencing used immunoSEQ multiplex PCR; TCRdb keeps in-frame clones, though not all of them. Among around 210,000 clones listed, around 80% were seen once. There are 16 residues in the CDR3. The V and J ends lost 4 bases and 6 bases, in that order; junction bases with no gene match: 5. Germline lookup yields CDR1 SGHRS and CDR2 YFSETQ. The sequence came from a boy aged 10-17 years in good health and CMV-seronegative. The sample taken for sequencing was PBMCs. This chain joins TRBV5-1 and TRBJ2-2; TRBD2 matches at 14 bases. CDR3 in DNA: TGCGCCAGCAGCCTGGAGGGACTAGCGGGAGCCGGGGAGCTGTTTTTT. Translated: CASSLEGLAGAGELFF.